One T cell receptor beta chain is described in this entry. Assay used: immunoSEQ multiplex PCR; TCRdb lists only in-frame clones, some missing. The sample shows 200,000 to 250,000 clones, over 75% of them seen only once. This specimen comes from a study of blood T cell repertoires in COVID-19. Study-level background: Sample material is recorded as cDNA or gDNA derived from T cells, B-cell-depleted T cells, or PBMCs.

Individuals aged roughly 18 to 95 years were recruited from fewer than 25 US areas. Assignments of participants to cohorts depended upon their own reported clinical history. Germline lookup yields CDR1 SGHVS and CDR2 FQNEAQ. V was shortened by 7 bases and J by 4 bases, with 13 bases between the two germline ends. There are 13 residues in the CDR3. This chain uses TRBV7-8 with TRBJ1-1, with D tentatively TRBD1 (5 bases). The sequence came from a man between 40 and 49 years old who had recovered from COVID-19. Material: PBMCs or T cells enriched from blood (not recorded which). The CDR3 is CASTVREGTEAFF. The DNA of the CDR3 is TGTGCCAGCACCGTCAGGGAGGGCACTGAAGCTTTCTTT.